This TCR beta chain was obtained from a study of T-cell reconstitution after alpha-beta-depleted transplantation in children. Unique molecular identifiers were incorporated during preparation of the TCRbeta library. TCRdb recomputed calls from the PCR reads with MiXCR, one row per CDR3 protein. The sample holds about 690,000 distinct CDR3 sequences, approximately 16% seen once. Germline CDR1 KGHSY, CDR2 FQNENV. V was clipped by 0 bases and J by 15 bases, with 12 bases between them. The CDR3 totals 12 residues. The genes are TRBV16 and TRBJ2-1; the D gene could be TRBD1 or TRBD2 (5 bases each). The specimen was PBMCs from the stem cell graft donor, collected from the stem cell graft. This receptor was identified in a human donor who donated a stem cell graft to a child with acute myeloid leukemia. In DNA form, the CDR3 reads TGTGCCAGCAGCCAATCGGGGGAAGGGGCGTTCTTC. Amino acids: CASSQSGEGAFF.